A single sample gave rise to the 7 T cell receptor beta chains below, sequenced in a study of control samples from healthy donors and cancer patients. The table came from immunoSEQ multiplex PCR; TCRdb's copy has only in-frame clones and leaves some out. The sample yields about 130,000 clones, 90% seen once. Sequencing was done on a sample of blood. Receptor source: a man aged 18-30 years in good health.

CDR3 sequence reads: CASSLGLAGVETQYF. In DNA, the CDR3 is TGTGCCAGCAGTTTGGGACTAGCGGGAGTAGAGACCCAGTACTTC. The chain links TRBV6-6 to TRBJ2-5, with TRBD2 matching 14 bases. The germline V gene encodes CDR1 MNHNY and CDR2 SVGAGI (reference sequence). The V segment lost 4 bases and the J segment 4 bases; nucleotides outside the gene matches: 2. The CDR3 covers 15 residues.

The chain couples TRBV6-2 or TRBV6-3 to TRBJ2-7; TRBD2 matches at 8 bases. V dropped 5 bases and J dropped 2; count of bases not matched to a gene: 2. Germline CDR1 MNHEY, CDR2 SVGEGT. The CDR3 spans 13 residues. The CDR3 region is CASSPGRAYEQYV. CDR3 coding DNA: TGTGCCAGCAGTCCCGGGAGGGCCTACGAGCAGTACGTC.

In this sample, this clone turned up a few times. The V gene is TRBV7-9, the J gene TRBJ1-2; perhaps TRBD1 as D (5 bases). The CDR3 has 13 amino acids. Germline V gives CDR1 SEHNR, CDR2 FQNEAQ (reference sequence). V was cut by 4 bases and J by 3 bases, with 9 bases left in between. DNA for the CDR3: TGTGCCAGCAGCTCCGGGACGTACTATGGCTACACCTTC. Translated, it gives CASSSGTYYGYTF.

J is TRBJ2-1 and V is TRBV27, with 10 bases fitting TRBD2. V shed 2 bases, J shed 4 bases, and the junction held 2 bases outside the gene matches. CDR1 and CDR2 (germline): MNHEY, SMNVEV (reference sequence). CDR3 size: 15 residues. Here the CDR3 DNA reads TGTGCCAGCAGTTTAAGCGGGAGGGGGTACAATGAGCAGTTCTTC. Residues: CASSLSGRGYNEQFF.

The chain carries TRBV30 and TRBJ2-2; no definite D call. Per germline, CDR1 GTSNPN and CDR2 SVGIG (reference sequence). The CDR3 has 13 residues. V lost 3 bases to trimming and J lost 6 bases, with 11 bases between them. CDR3 sequence: CAWRTPKSGELFF. The DNA of the CDR3 is TGTGCCTGGAGGACTCCGAAGTCCGGGGAGCTGTTTTTT. The complete variable domain, with remaining parts taken from reference TRBV30 and TRBJ2-2, reads SQTIHQWPATLVQPVGSPLSLECTVEGTSNPNLYWYRQAAGRGLQLLFYSVGIGQISSEVPQNLSASRPQDRQFILSSKKLLLSDSGFYLCAWRTPKSGELFFGEGSRLTVL.

The chain recombines TRBV27 with TRBJ1-5; 7 bases match TRBD1. Germline trimming cut 7 bases from V and 3 bases from J; bases unmatched to any gene: 12. CDR1 is MNHEY and CDR2 is SMNVEV in the germline V gene (reference sequence). The CDR3 spans 16 residues. CDR3 DNA sequence: TGTGCCAGCAAGCAACAGCAGGGGGTCCCCAATCAGCCCCAGCATTTT. Its protein product is CASKQQQGVPNQPQHF.

The rearrangement uses TRBV3-1 (or the pseudogene TRBV3-2) and TRBJ2-1; D may correspond to TRBD1 or TRBD2 (5 bases each). The V and J ends lost 3 bases and 7 bases respectively, with 7 bases between them. The germline V gene encodes CDR1 LGHDT and CDR2 YNNKEL (reference sequence). This CDR3 is 12 amino acids long. CDR3 in amino acids: CASSQGVNEQFF. The CDR3 DNA follows: TGTGCCAGCAGCCAGGGGGTGAATGAGCAGTTCTTC.